These T cell receptor beta chains were read from a single sample in a study of Graves' ophthalmopathy and Graves' hyperthyroidism. TCRdb analysed the multiplex PCR reads with MiXCR anew, one entry per CDR3 protein. The repertoire includes a few hundred thousand distinct CDR3 sequences, 15% to 20% of them detected once, and 2% to 3% sits in the top ten. Source material: peripheral blood. The receptor set was obtained from an adult woman with stable Graves' hyperthyroidism. Each CDR3 is given with its conserved first and last residue. The order of the fields is V gene, CDR3 protein.

>TRBV6-1
CASSPSGEGRQPQHF
>TRBV6-5
CASSYLGREGRTEAFF
>TRBV6-1
CASSELTGGDEQYF
>TRBV4-1
CASSPETGVNQPQHF
>TRBV27
CASSGRQGARGNTEAFF
>TRBV4-1
CASSQDWGIGYEQYF
>TRBV19
CASSIAGISEAFF
>TRBV19
CASSIGTGVIYEQYF
>TRBV12-3/TRBV12-4
CASSDDSDRAYSSEAFF
>TRBV18
CASSPLGGSSYEQYF
>TRBV30
CAWSEGSYEQYF
>TRBV10-3
CATQQGLNTEAFF
>TRBV28
CASRLGLAGVENEQFF
>TRBV5-1
CASSPTTGTTSGNTIYF
>TRBV20-1
CSAMGYEQYF
>TRBV2
CASTVGENTEAFF
>TRBV2
CASRDPTATYEQYF
>TRBV7-2
CASSDTQGGQETQYF
>TRBV11-2
CASSLPRGGAANTGELFF
>TRBV24-1
CATSPTHLPNEQYF
>TRBV28
CATALSKETQYF
>TRBV18
CASSPRRQGIYYEQYF
>TRBV6-5
CASSYADRRQETQYF
>TRBV19
CASSSARETQYF
>TRBV5-4
CASSLGPSLVANYGYTF
>TRBV28
CASKPPGTGSSYEQYF
>TRBV4-1
CASSNEPNTEAFF
>TRBV28
CASSWQGELFF
>TRBV28
CASSLWGSNYGYTF
>TRBV28
CASSRGGTGAYEQYF
>TRBV6-1
CASRPGQLAGYTF
>TRBV7-9
CASSFRDREGKNIKYF
>TRBV20-1
CSAAQGAISYEQYF